The T cell receptor (beta chain) described here comes from a study of CD8 T cells in ankylosing spondylitis. Study results and limitations: Ankylosing spondylitis blood appeared to be characterized by a TCR beta motif of eight highly homologous variants. Within peripheral blood, clones linked to disease were CD8+ and relatively rare. Some of the motif variants had earlier been found in reactive arthritis patients' fluid and blood. In ankylosing spondylitis patients, matched synovial fluid reportedly showed significant enrichment of disease-linked clones.

Trimming shortened V by 8 bases and J by 5 bases, and 12 bases separated the two germline ends. Germline values: CDR1 SGHTA, CDR2 FQGTGA. CDR3 size: 12 residues. From the 5' RACE reads, TCRdb called clonotypes with MiXCR, one entry per CDR3 protein. The sample gives a few hundred thousand distinct CDR3 sequences, 17% of which show up once; approximately 0.97% is in the top ten. Comment on this clonotype: What it binds is unknown.

Input material: blood, either unsorted or a sorted T cell fraction (not recorded which). The chain carries TRBV7-3 and TRBJ1-1; tentatively, D is TRBD1 (6 bases). The sequence was obtained from a male donor with ankylosing spondylitis. CDR3 sequence (DNA): TGTGCCAGCGAACAGGGAAGTACTGAAGCTTTCTTT. Protein product: CASEQGSTEAFF.